This TCR beta chain is from a study of blood T cell repertoires in COVID-19. Background on the study: The origin of the acute and convalescent COVID-19 samples was the United States, Italy and Spain. PBMCs, B-cell-depleted T cells, or T cells were the source of the cDNA or gDNA that made up the material.

Trimming cost V 4 bases and J 4 bases; bases outside gene matches: 7. CDR3 length equals 16 residues. CDR1 is LGHDT, CDR2 YNNKEL, per germline (reference sequence). As originally analysed: Estimation of nucleated cell counts relied on the amplification of reference gene primers. This table comes from immunoSEQ multiplex PCR, and its TCRdb copy is limited to in-frame clones, with some not included. That table supplies the V and J calls and clone size; D and trimming were determined from the DNA. The table records some 250,000 clones, roughly 84% of them present only once. The sequenced sample was peripheral blood. This TCR derives from a young woman with acute or convalescent COVID-19. The genes are TRBV3-1 (or the pseudogene TRBV3-2) and TRBJ2-2; TRBD2 matches at 9 bases. The CDR3, as DNA: TGTGCCAGCAGCCCATTGACTAGCGGAGCCACCGGGGAGCTGTTTTTT. Encoded protein: CASSPLTSGATGELFF.